This T cell receptor beta chain was identified in a study of T cell responses to AZD1222 COVID-19 vaccine. The CDR3 runs 12 residues. Germline values: CDR1 SGHAT, CDR2 FQNNGV. Trimming took 0 bases from V and 6 from J, leaving 6 bases between them. Assay used: immunoSEQ multiplex PCR; TCRdb lists only in-frame clones, some missing. Among tens of thousands of clones listed, about 83% were seen once. This chain links TRBV11-2 with TRBJ2-7; the D is unclear. Sequences were derived from peripheral blood, sampled 28 days after the second dose of the MenACWY control vaccine. The sequence derives from an adult who received the MenACWY meningococcal vaccine as a control. The DNA for the CDR3 is TGTGCCAGCAGCTTAGAGGGTTCCGAGCAGTACTTC. Protein product: CASSLEGSEQYF.